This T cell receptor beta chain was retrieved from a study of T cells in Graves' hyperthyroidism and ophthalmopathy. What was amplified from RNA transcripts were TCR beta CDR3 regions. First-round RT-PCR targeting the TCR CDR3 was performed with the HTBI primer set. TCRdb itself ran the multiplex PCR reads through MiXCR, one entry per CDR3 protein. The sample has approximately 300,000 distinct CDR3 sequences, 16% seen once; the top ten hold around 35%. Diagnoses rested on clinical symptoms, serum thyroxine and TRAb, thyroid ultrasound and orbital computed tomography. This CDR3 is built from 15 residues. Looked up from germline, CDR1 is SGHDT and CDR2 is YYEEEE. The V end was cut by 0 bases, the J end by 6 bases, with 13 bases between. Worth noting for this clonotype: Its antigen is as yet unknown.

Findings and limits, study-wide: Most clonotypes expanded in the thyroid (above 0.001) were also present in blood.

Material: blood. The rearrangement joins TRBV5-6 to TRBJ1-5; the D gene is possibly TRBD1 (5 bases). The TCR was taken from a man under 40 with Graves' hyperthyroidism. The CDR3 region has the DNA TGTGCCAGCAGCTTGGCCGGCAGGGTTGGTCAGCCCCAGCATTTT. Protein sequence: CASSLAGRVGQPQHF.